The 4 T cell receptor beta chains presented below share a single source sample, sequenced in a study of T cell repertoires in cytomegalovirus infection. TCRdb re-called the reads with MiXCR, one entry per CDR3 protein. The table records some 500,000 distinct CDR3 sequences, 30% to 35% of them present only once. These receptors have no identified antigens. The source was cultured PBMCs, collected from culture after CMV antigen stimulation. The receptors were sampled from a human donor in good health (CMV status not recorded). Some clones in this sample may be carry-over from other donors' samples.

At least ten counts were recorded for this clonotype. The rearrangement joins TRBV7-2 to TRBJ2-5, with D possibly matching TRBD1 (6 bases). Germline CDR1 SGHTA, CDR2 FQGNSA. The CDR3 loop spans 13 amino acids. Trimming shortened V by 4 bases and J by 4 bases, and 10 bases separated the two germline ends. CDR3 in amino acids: CASSSTGIETQYF. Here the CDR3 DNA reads TGTGCCAGCAGCTCTACAGGGATAGAGACCCAGTACTTC.

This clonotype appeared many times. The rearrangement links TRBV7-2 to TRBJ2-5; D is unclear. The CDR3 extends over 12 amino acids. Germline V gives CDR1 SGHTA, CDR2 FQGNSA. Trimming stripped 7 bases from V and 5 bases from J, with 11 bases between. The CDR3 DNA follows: TGTGCCAGCACCTCACTGAGGGAGACCCAGTACTTC. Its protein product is CASTSLRETQYF.

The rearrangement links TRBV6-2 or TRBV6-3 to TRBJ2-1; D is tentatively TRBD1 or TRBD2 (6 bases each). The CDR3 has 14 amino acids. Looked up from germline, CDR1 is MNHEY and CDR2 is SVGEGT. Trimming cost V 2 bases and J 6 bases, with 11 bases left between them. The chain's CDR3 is CASSYGGRGNEQFF. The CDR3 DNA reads TGTGCCAGCAGTTACGGGGGGCGGGGCAATGAGCAGTTCTTC.

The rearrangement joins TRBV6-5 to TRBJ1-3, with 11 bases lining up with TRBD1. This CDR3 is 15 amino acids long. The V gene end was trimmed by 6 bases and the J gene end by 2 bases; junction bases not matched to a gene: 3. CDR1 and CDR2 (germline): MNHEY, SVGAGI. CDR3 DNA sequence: TGTGCCAGCAGGACGGGACAGGGGGCTGGAAACACCATATATTTT. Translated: CASRTGQGAGNTIYF.